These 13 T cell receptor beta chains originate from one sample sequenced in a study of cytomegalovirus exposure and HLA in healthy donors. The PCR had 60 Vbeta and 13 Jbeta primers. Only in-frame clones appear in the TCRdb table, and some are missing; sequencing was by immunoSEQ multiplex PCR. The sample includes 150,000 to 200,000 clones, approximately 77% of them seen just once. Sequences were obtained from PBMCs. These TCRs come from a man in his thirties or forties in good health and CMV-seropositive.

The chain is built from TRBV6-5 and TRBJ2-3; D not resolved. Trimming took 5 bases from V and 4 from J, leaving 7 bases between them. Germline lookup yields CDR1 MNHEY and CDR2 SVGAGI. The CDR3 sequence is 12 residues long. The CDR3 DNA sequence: TGTGCCAGCAGTCTAGACCCAGATACGCAGTATTTT. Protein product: CASSLDPDTQYF.

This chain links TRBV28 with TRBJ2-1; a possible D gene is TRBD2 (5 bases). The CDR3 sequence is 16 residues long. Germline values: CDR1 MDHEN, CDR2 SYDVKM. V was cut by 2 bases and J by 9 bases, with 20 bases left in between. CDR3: CASSLGSGVLVTEQFF. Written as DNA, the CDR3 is TGTGCCAGCAGTTTAGGGTCCGGGGTACTAGTTACTGAGCAGTTCTTC.

The CDR3 DNA reads TGCGCCAGCAGCCAAGATGTCGGGAGTTACAATGAGCAGTTCTTC. Protein product: CASSQDVGSYNEQFF. This chain joins TRBV4-1 and TRBJ2-1, with D maybe TRBD2 (6 bases). Trimming shortened V by 0 bases and J by 4 bases, and 10 bases separated the two germline ends. The CDR3 loop spans 15 amino acids. Germline lookup yields CDR1 MGHRA and CDR2 YSYEKL.

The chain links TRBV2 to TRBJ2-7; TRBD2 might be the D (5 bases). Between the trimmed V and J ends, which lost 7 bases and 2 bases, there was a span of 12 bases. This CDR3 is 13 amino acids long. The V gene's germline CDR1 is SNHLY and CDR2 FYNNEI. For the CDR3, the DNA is TGTGCCAGCATCATGGACGGGACCTACGAGCAGTACTTC. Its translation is CASIMDGTYEQYF.

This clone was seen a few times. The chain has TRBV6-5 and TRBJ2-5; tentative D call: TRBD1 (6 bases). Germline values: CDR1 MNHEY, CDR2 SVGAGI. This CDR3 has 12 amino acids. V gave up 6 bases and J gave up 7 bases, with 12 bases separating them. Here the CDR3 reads CASSRDKVTQYF. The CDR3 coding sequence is TGTGCCAGCAGCCGGGACAAGGTGACCCAGTACTTC.

CDR3 bases: TGTGCCAGCAGCTCGTACGGTGAAGAGACCCAGTACTTC. Residues: CASSSYGEETQYF. The rearrangement links TRBV13 to TRBJ2-5; the D is unclear. The length of the CDR3 is 13 residues. Germline CDR1 is PRHDT and CDR2 is FYEKMQ (reference sequence). V was clipped by 4 bases and J by 3 bases, with 9 bases between them.

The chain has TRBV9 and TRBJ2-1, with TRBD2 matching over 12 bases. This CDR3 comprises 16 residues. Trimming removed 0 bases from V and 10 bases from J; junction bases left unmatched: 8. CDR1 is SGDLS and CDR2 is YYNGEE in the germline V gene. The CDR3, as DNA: TGTGCCAGCAGCGTAGATGCTAGCGGGGGGGCCCGGGAGCAGTTCTTC. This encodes CASSVDASGGAREQFF.

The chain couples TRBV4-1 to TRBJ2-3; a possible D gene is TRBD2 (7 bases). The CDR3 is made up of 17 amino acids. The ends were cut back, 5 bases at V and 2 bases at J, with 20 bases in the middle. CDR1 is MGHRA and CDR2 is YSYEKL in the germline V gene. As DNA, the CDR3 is TGCGCCAGCAGCTCTTTAGGCGGGGGCGGAATCACAGATACGCAGTATTTT. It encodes CASSSLGGGGITDTQYF.

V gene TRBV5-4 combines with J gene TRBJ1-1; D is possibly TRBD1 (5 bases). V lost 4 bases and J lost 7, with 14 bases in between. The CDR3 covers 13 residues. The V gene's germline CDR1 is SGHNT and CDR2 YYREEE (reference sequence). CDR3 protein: CASSPGTEHEAFF. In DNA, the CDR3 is TGTGCCAGCAGCCCTGGGACTGAGCATGAAGCTTTCTTT.

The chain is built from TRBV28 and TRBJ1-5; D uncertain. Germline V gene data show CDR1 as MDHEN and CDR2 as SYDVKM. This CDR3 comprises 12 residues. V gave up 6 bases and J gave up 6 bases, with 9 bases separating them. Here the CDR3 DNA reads TGTGCCAGCAGGGGCACTCGTCAGCCCCAGCATTTT. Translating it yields CASRGTRQPQHF.

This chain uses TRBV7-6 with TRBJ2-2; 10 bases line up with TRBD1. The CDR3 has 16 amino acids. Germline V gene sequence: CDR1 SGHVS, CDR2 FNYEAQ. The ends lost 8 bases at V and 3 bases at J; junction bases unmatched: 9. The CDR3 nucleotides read TGTGCCAGCGGTCTCCGGGACAGGGGATACACCGGGGAGCTGTTTTTT. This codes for CASGLRDRGYTGELFF.

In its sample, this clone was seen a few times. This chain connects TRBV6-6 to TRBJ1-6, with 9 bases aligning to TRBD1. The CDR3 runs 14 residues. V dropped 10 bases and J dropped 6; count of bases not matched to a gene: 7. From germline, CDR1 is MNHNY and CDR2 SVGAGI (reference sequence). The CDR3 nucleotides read TGTGCCACCGCGCCGGGACAGGGTAATTCACCCCTCCACTTT. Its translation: CATAPGQGNSPLHF.

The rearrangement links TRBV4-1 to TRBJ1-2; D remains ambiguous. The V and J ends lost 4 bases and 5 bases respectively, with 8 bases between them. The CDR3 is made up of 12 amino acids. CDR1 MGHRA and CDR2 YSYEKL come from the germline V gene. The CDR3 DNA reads TGCGCCAGCAGCCGCGACATTTATGGCTACACCTTC. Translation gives CASSRDIYGYTF.